What follows describes a single T cell receptor (beta chain). Antigen: not known. The PCR used 60 Vbeta and 13 Jbeta primers. Profiled with immunoSEQ multiplex PCR; TCRdb holds only in-frame clones, not every one. This table has around 200,000 clones, around three quarters appearing once. This sample stems from a study of cytomegalovirus exposure and HLA in healthy donors. Overall study findings and caveats: Another analysis was done later, and it associated more than 15,000 TCR beta sequences with HLA alleles at 0.05 false discovery rate. A later analysis appeared to link common viral pathogens to several of the most significant clusters. As a later analysis showed, a missense DCLRE1C variant was linked to trimming of TCR beta V- and J-genes.

The clonotype originates from a woman aged 25 to 39 in good health and CMV-seropositive. Sequencing used PBMCs.

The CDR3 DNA sequence: TGTGCCAGCAGCCCGCCCCGGGACGGCGGGGCCCAGTACTTC. Translation gives CASSPPRDGGAQYF. This rearrangement joins TRBV9 to TRBJ2-5; D may be TRBD2 (6 bases). The germline gives CDR1 SGDLS, CDR2 YYNGEE. The length of the CDR3 is 14 residues. The V end was cut by 4 bases, the J end by 9 bases, with 19 bases between.